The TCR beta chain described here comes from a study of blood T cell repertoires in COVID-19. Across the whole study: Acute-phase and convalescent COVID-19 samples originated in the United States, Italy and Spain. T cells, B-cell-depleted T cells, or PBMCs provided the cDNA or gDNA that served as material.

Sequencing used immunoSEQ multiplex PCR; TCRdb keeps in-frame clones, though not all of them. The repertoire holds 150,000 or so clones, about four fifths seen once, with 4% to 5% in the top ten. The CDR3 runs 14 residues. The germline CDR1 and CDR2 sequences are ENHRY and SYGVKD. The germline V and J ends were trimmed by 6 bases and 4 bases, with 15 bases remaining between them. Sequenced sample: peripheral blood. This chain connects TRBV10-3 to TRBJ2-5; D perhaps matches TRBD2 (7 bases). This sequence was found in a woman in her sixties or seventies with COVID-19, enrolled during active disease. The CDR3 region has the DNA TGTGCCATCAGCCAAGGGGGGGGTGGAGAGACCCAGTACTTC. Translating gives CAISQGGGGETQYF.